Following are 7 T cell receptor beta chains from one sample sequenced in a study of Ad26.COV2.S vaccination and SARS-CoV-2 variants. Clones were sequenced by immunoSEQ multiplex PCR, and TCRdb holds only the in-frame ones, with some missing. The table lists 350,000 to 500,000 clones, 80% to 90% of them singletons. Noted treatment: around 19 received Ad26.COV2.S at low or high dose, single or two shots; a few received placebo; per-sample allocation not given. On day 63 after the first injection, vaccine and placebo recipients gave samples. Sequenced here: peripheral blood, sampled in a trial of Ad26.COV2.S vaccine versus placebo. These receptor sequences come from a person between 18 and 59 years old who received the Ad26.COV2.S COVID-19 vaccine or a placebo.

The chain employs TRBV1 and TRBJ2-7. TRBV1 corresponds to a pseudogene. The CDR3 spans 15 residues. The CDR3: CTSSQEGVPLYEQYV. CDR3 in DNA: TGCACCAGCAGCCAAGAGGGGGTACCCCTCTACGAGCAGTACGTC.

The chain recombines TRBV2 with TRBJ2-5, with 15 bases identical to TRBD2. Germline assignment: CDR1 SNHLY and CDR2 FYNNEI. J gave up 4 bases and V 6 bases, and 3 bases lay outside the gene matches. The length of the CDR3 is 15 residues. The CDR3: CASSAGLAGGETQYF. CDR3 sequence (DNA): TGTGCCAGCAGCGCGGGACTAGCGGGGGGAGAGACCCAGTACTTC.

The chain employs TRBV18 and TRBJ2-3; D perhaps matches TRBD2 (8 bases). The CDR3 contains 16 residues. The V and J ends lost 6 bases and 3 bases respectively, with 19 bases between them. CDR1 is KGHSH and CDR2 is LQKENI in the germline V gene. CDR3: CASSLRQGGRTDTQYF. As DNA, the CDR3 is TGTGCCAGCTCCCTCCGACAGGGCGGGAGGACAGATACGCAGTATTTT.

Worth noting for this clone: This sample includes further DNA sequences coding for the same CDR3. The rearrangement joins TRBV20-1 to TRBJ1-1; no clear D. This CDR3 has 13 residues. Germline assignment: CDR1 DFQATT and CDR2 SNEGSKA (reference sequence). Trimming cost V 3 bases and J 1 base, with 9 bases left between them. The CDR3 DNA reads TGCAGTGCTAGTCGCGACACGAACACTGAAGCTTTCTTT. Translation: CSASRDTNTEAFF.

This clone appeared a few times. The rearrangement uses TRBV6-2 or TRBV6-3 and TRBJ2-7; tentatively, D is TRBD1 or TRBD2 (5 bases each). Germline lookup yields CDR1 MNHEY and CDR2 SVGEGT. The CDR3 length is 13 residues. V was clipped by 5 bases and J by 7 bases, with 15 bases between them. CDR3 sequence reads: CASSLGPRREQYF. The DNA for the CDR3 is TGTGCCAGCAGTCTGGGACCTCGACGGGAGCAGTACTTC.

At least ten counts were recorded for this clone. The V call is TRBV4-1, the J call TRBJ1-5, with D maybe TRBD1 (5 bases). Looked up from germline, CDR1 is MGHRA and CDR2 is YSYEKL. Between the trimmed V and J ends, which lost 1 base and 4 bases, there was a span of 14 bases. The CDR3 length is 16 residues. The CDR3 loop is CASSQAAVGGNQPQHF. CDR3 DNA sequence: TGCGCCAGCAGCCAAGCGGCGGTGGGGGGGAATCAGCCCCAGCATTTT.

The chain links TRBV18 to TRBJ2-1, with TRBD2 identical over 7 bases. The trim removed 4 bases at V and 3 bases at J, leaving 12 bases unmatched. The CDR3 runs 17 residues. Germline values: CDR1 KGHSH, CDR2 LQKENI. The CDR3 DNA follows: TGTGCCAGCTCACGACTAGCCGGGACTGGGGTCTACAATGAGCAGTTCTTC. Amino acid sequence: CASSRLAGTGVYNEQFF.